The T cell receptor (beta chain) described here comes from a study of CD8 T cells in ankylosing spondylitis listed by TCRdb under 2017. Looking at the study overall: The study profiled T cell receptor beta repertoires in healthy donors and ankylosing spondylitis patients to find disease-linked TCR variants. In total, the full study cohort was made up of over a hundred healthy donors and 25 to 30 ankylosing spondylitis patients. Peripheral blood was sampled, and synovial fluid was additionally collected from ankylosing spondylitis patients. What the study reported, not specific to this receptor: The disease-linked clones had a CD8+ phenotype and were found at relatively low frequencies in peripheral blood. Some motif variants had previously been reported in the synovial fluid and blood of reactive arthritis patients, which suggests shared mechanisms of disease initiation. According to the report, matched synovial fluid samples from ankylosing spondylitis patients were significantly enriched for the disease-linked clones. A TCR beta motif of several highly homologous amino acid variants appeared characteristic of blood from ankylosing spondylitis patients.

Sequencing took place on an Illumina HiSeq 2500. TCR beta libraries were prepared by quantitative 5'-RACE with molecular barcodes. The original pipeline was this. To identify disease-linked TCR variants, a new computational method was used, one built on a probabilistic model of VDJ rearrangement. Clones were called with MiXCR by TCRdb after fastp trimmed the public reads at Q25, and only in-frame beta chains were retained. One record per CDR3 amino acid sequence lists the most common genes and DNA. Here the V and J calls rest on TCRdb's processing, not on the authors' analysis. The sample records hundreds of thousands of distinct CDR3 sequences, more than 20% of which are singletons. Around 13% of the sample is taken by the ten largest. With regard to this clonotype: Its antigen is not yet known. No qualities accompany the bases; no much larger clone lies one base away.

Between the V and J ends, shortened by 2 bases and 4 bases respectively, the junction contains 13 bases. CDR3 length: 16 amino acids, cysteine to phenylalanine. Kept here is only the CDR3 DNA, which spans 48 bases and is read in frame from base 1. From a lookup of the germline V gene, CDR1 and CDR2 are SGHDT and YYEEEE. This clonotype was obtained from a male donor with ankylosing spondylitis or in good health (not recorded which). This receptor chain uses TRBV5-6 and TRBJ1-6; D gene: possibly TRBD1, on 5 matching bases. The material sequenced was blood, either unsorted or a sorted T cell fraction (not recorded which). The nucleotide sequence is TGTGCCAGCAGCTTCGACAGAGAGATTTATAATTCACCCCTCCACTTT. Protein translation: CASSFDREIYNSPLHF.